Listed below are T cell receptor beta chains from one sample, sequenced in a study of OX40 agonist ivuxolimab in advanced cancers. The method was immunoSEQ multiplex PCR; TCRdb's version includes in-frame clones alone and lacks a portion of them. The data contain roughly 60,000 clones, around 84% of them singletons. This specimen was CD4+ or CD8+ T cells sorted from blood, taken in a trial of the OX40 agonist ivuxolimab. All receptors derive from an adult with an advanced solid tumor such as melanoma, head and neck, liver or kidney cancer. CDR3s include the opening cysteine and the closing phenylalanine or tryptophan. A D gene is named only where the DNA matches it firmly. The listing skips clone size in some rows; elsewhere it reads once, few, many or a size class.

V	size	J	D	DNA	CDR3
TRBV5-1	.	TRBJ1-1	.	TGCGCCAGCAGCTTGGGTGCGGGGAACACTGAAGCTTTCTTT	CASSLGAGNTEAFF
TRBV4-1	.	TRBJ2-5	.	TGCGCCAGCAGCGGACTGGAGAAAGAGACCCAGTACTTC	CASSGLEKETQYF
TRBV11-3	.	TRBJ2-2	.	TGTGCCAGCAGCTCCTCTGTGGGGCACGCGAACACCGGGGAGCTGTTTTTT	CASSSSVGHANTGELFF
TRBV7-9	.	TRBJ2-3	.	TGTGCCGTCGACGAAGCAGCCACAGATACGCAGTATTTT	CAVDEAATDTQYF
TRBV5-1	.	TRBJ2-3	TRBD1	TGCGCCAGCAACTTAGACAGGGGAACAGATACGCAGTATTTT	CASNLDRGTDTQYF
TRBV11-2	.	TRBJ1-5	.	TGTGCCAGCAGCCCCGGGGTACATCAGCCCCAGCATTTT	CASSPGVHQPQHF
TRBV5-1	.	TRBJ1-1	.	TGCGCCAGCAGCTTAGGGGGGGCGGACACTGAAGCTTTCTTT	CASSLGGADTEAFF
TRBV4-1	once	TRBJ1-3	.	TGCGCCAGCAGCCAAAGGAGGGCCTCTGGAAACACCATATATTTT	CASSQRRASGNTIYF
TRBV6-6	.	TRBJ1-2	TRBD1	TGTGCCAGCAGTTACGGGGCAGGGGACAGCTATGGCTACACCTTC	CASSYGAGDSYGYTF
TRBV5-1	.	TRBJ1-1	.	TGCGCCAGCAGTGTGCCTCGAGTGAACACTGAAGCTTTCTTT	CASSVPRVNTEAFF
TRBV5-6	.	TRBJ2-7	.	TGTGCCAGCAGCTTTAGGGACGGGTACGAGCAGTACTTC	CASSFRDGYEQYF
TRBV19	once	TRBJ1-1	TRBD1	TGTGCCAGTAGTATATCGGGGGACAGTTTGAACACTGAAGCTTTCTTT	CASSISGDSLNTEAFF
TRBV6-1	medium-sized	TRBJ2-2	TRBD2	TGTGCCAGCAGTAGCGGGAGGGACACCGGGGAGCTGTTTTTT	CASSSGRDTGELFF
TRBV6-4	.	TRBJ1-2	.	TGTGCCAGCAGGCCCCTCGCTAGCTCCAGTGGCTACACCTTC	CASRPLASSSGYTF
TRBV19	few	TRBJ2-1	TRBD2	TGTGCCAGTAGTTTAGCGGGAGAGGTCTACAATGAGCAGTTCTTC	CASSLAGEVYNEQFF
TRBV30	once	TRBJ2-2	TRBD2	TGTGCCTGCCCCTTCCTAGCGGGAGCGGCCGGGGAGCTGTTTTTT	CACPFLAGAAGELFF
TRBV9	.	TRBJ2-1	TRBD1	TGTGCCAGCAGCGTAGAGGCGACAGGGTGGGATGAGCAGTTCTTC	CASSVEATGWDEQFF
TRBV28	.	TRBJ2-3	TRBD2	TGTGCCAGCAGTTTGGGACTAGCGTTCGGCACAGATACGCAGTATTTT	CASSLGLAFGTDTQYF
TRBV4-2	large	TRBJ1-5	.	TGTGCCAGCAGCAGTACTTCAGGGAGCCAGCCCCAGCATTTT	CASSSTSGSQPQHF
TRBV5-1	.	TRBJ2-7	.	TGCGCCAGCAGCTTGGCGGGTGCGACCTACGAGCAGTACTTC	CASSLAGATYEQYF
TRBV7-2	.	TRBJ2-7	.	TGTGCCAGCAGCTCCCAGGTGGGGGGCGAGCAGTACTTC	CASSSQVGGEQYF
TRBV6-5	.	TRBJ1-4	.	TGTGCCAGCAGTTCGGGCCAGAGGTGGGAAAAACTGTTTTTT	CASSSGQRWEKLFF
TRBV5-1	.	TRBJ2-4	.	TGCGCCAGCCGCGGAGGGGAAAACATTCAGTACTTC	CASRGGENIQYF
TRBV28	.	TRBJ2-2	.	TGTGCCAGCAGATCCACAGGGAACACCGGGGAGCTGTTTTTT	CASRSTGNTGELFF
TRBV7-6	once	TRBJ2-4	.	TGTGCCAGCAGCTCCGCCGAGGGTAATCTTTTTGCCAAAAACATTCAGTACTTC	CASSSAEGNLFAKNIQYF
TRBV7-2	few	TRBJ1-5	.	TGTGCCAGCAGCTTAGACCCCAATCAGCCCCAGCATTTT	CASSLDPNQPQHF
TRBV7-2	.	TRBJ2-6	.	TGTGCCAGCAGCTTAGGGACCGGGGCCAACGTCCTGACTTTC	CASSLGTGANVLTF
TRBV7-8	.	TRBJ2-7	.	TGTGCCAGCAGCCCTGCAGTAACCTACGAGCAGTACTTC	CASSPAVTYEQYF
TRBV27	.	TRBJ1-6	.	TGTGCCAGCAAACAAATGGGCGGCGCAAATTCACCCCTCCACTTT	CASKQMGGANSPLHF
TRBV11-2	few	TRBJ2-7	.	TGTGCCAGCAGCTTAGATCTGGCAGCCTACGAGCAGTACTTC	CASSLDLAAYEQYF
TRBV12-1	.	TRBJ2-1	.	TGTGCCAGCAGCTTAGACGGACGCTCCTACAATGAGCAGTTCTTC	CASSLDGRSYNEQFF
TRBV2	.	TRBJ2-7	.	TGTGCCAGCAGTGAAACGGCATACGAGCAGTACTTC	CASSETAYEQYF
TRBV4-1	.	TRBJ2-6	.	TGCGCCAGCAGCCAGAGGCGACGTTCTGGGGCCAACGTCCTGACTTTC	CASSQRRRSGANVLTF
TRBV11-2	.	TRBJ2-2	.	TGTGCCAGCAGCTTAGACGGGGCGGACACCGGGGAGCTGTTTTTT	CASSLDGADTGELFF
TRBV6-6	.	TRBJ2-7	.	TGTGCCAGCAGTCCCCCGGGCAGGGGTACCTCCTACGAGCAGTACTTC	CASSPPGRGTSYEQYF
TRBV19	.	TRBJ2-5	TRBD2	TGTGCCAGTAGTATAGTTTCGGGAGGGCCTCGTGAGACCCAGTACTTC	CASSIVSGGPRETQYF
TRBV2	.	TRBJ2-2	TRBD2	TGTGCCAGCACCGACGGACTAGCGGGAGAGGGGGAGCTGTTTTTT	CASTDGLAGEGELFF
TRBV25-1	once	TRBJ2-1	TRBD1	TGTGCCAGCAGTGAATCCAAGGGACAGGGCTTGAATGAGCAGTTCTTC	CASSESKGQGLNEQFF
TRBV28	.	TRBJ1-5	TRBD1	TGTGCCAGCAGAGCCCGGGGACAGGGGGCTGTTCAGCCCCAGCATTTT	CASRARGQGAVQPQHF
TRBV29-1	.	TRBJ2-3	.	TGCAGCGTTGACAGGGGAGTTGGCCCAGATACGCAGTATTTT	CSVDRGVGPDTQYF
TRBV5-1	once	TRBJ2-3	TRBD2	TGCGCCAGCAGCTTGGTTCCTAGCGGGAGTGGAACAGATACGCAGTATTTT	CASSLVPSGSGTDTQYF
TRBV11-3	.	TRBJ2-3	TRBD2	TGTGCCAGCAGCTTAACCGCGGGAGGGGCAGATACGCAGTATTTT	CASSLTAGGADTQYF
TRBV6-1	.	TRBJ1-2	.	TGTGCCAGCAGTGAAAGCAGGGTGGGAGGCTACACCTTC	CASSESRVGGYTF
TRBV5-1	once	TRBJ2-7	.	TGCGCCAGCAGCCAAAGTGGGTCCCGCTCCTACGAGCAGTACTTC	CASSQSGSRSYEQYF
TRBV7-9	.	TRBJ2-3	.	TGTGCCAGCAGCTTAGCTGGGGCAGATACGCAGTATTTT	CASSLAGADTQYF
TRBV6-1	.	TRBJ2-3	.	TGTGCCAGCACCACCACAGGCCTCAGCACAGATACGCAGTATTTT	CASTTTGLSTDTQYF
TRBV7-8	.	TRBJ1-1	.	TGTGCCAGCAGCTTAGCTTTGAACACTGAAGCTTTCTTT	CASSLALNTEAFF
TRBV6-6	few	TRBJ1-5	.	TGTGCCAGCAGTTCCGCAGGGGTTCAGCCCCAGCATTTT	CASSSAGVQPQHF